Presented here are 2 T cell receptor beta chains from one specimen sequenced in a study of blood T cell repertoires in COVID-19. Profiled with immunoSEQ multiplex PCR; TCRdb holds only in-frame clones, not every one. The data hold hundreds of thousands of clones, with 80% observed a single time. Material: PBMCs or T cells enriched from blood (not recorded which). The receptors shown here come from a woman in her forties with acute COVID-19.

This clone was counted a single time. The chain employs TRBV30 and TRBJ1-6; 8 bases map to TRBD1. Losses at the gene ends were 3 bases for V and 2 bases for J; bases not matched to a gene: 0. CDR3 size: 14 residues. The germline V gene encodes CDR1 GTSNPN and CDR2 SVGIG (reference sequence). The CDR3 reads CAWRTGAYNSPLHF. The CDR3 coding sequence is TGTGCCTGGAGGACAGGGGCCTATAATTCACCCCTCCACTTT.

Details on this clone: The same CDR3 can be traced to other DNA sequences in this sample. The gene calls are TRBV2 and TRBJ1-2; 10 nucleotides match TRBD1. In germline, CDR1 is SNHLY, CDR2 FYNNEI. V lost 2 bases and J lost 5; bases outside the gene matches: 2. The CDR3 runs to 14 residues. CDR3 nucleotide sequence: TGTGCCAGCAGTGAATGGGACAGGGGATATGGCTACACCTTC. Its protein product is CASSEWDRGYGYTF.